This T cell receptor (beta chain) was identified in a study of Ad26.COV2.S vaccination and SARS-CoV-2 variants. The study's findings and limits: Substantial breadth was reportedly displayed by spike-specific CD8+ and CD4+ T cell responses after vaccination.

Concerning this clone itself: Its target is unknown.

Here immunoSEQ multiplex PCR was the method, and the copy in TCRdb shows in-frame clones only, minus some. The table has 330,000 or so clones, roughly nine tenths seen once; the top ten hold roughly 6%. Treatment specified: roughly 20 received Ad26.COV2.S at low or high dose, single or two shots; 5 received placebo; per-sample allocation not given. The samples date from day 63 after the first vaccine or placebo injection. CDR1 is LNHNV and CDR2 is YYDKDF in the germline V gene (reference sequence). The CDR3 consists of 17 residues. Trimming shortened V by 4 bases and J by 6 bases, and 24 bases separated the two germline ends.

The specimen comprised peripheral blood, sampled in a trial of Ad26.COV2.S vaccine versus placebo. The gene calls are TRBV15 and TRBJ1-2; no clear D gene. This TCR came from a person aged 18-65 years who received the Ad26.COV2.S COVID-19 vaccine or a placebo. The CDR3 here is CATSTPRSVLEEDGYTF. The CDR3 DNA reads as TGTGCCACCAGCACCCCTAGGTCGGTCCTGGAGGAAGATGGCTACACCTTC.